Here is one T cell receptor beta chain with its context. The junction departs from germline at one end; a sequencing error may be responsible. This sample was included in a study of OX40 agonist ivuxolimab in advanced cancers. Across the study: Every 2 weeks, ivuxolimab was infused into the patients intravenously at between 0.01 and 10 mg/kg.

Germline V CDR1 and CDR2: MDHEN, SYDVKM. This CDR3 spans 13 amino acids. Generated by immunoSEQ multiplex PCR, the TCRdb table keeps only in-frame clones and is missing some. The data contain roughly 62,000 clones, about 82% of them singletons. The TCR originated in an adult with an advanced solid tumor such as melanoma, head and neck, liver or kidney cancer. The source was CD4+ or CD8+ T cells sorted from blood, collected in a trial of the OX40 agonist ivuxolimab. V gene TRBV28 combines with J gene TRBJ1-2; D gene uncertain. The CDR3 coding sequence is TGTGCCAGCACTTTAGGCAGCCGGTATGGCTACACCTTC. This codes for CASTLGSRYGYTF.